The next 10 T cell receptor beta chains were all read from a single sample in a study of technical replicates of blood from four donors. Data came from immunoSEQ multiplex PCR; TCRdb stores just in-frame clones and leaves some out. The sample contains about 98,000 clones, approximately 96% of which appear only once. Sample: T cells isolated from PBMCs. All receptors come from a human donor in good health.

CDR3 sequence: CASSLSIGGTVKSPLHF. CDR3 bases: TGTGCCAGCAGTTTATCGATAGGGGGGACAGTGAAGTCACCCCTCCACTTT. This chain links TRBV27 with TRBJ1-6; 7 bases are a match to TRBD1. This CDR3 spans 17 amino acids. With V trimmed by 0 bases and J by 10 bases, 12 bases remained unmatched. CDR1 is MNHEY, CDR2 SMNVEV, per germline (reference sequence).

This clone was found once. The chain recombines TRBV13 with TRBJ1-2; D might be TRBD1 (6 bases). CDR1 and CDR2 from the germline V gene are PRHDT and FYEKMQ (reference sequence). There are 13 residues in the CDR3. V was trimmed by 5 bases and J by 7 bases, leaving 14 bases between them. CDR3: CASSTRLRGGYTF. CDR3 in DNA: TGTGCCAGCAGCACGCGCCTCAGGGGTGGCTACACCTTC.

The V call is TRBV5-4, the J call TRBJ1-2; D ambiguous. This CDR3 has 14 amino acids. Trimming removed 4 bases at V and 4 bases at J, with 14 bases between. Germline V CDR1 and CDR2: SGHNT, YYREEE (reference sequence). In DNA, the CDR3 is TGTGCCAGCAGCGCCCCTACCCCCCTCTATGGCTACACCTTC. Protein sequence: CASSAPTPLYGYTF.

The chain is built from TRBV11-2 and TRBJ2-5, with 9 bases that match TRBD1. The germline gives CDR1 SGHAT, CDR2 FQNNGV. Unmatched junction bases numbered 10, after V lost 5 bases and J lost 6 bases. The CDR3 spans 15 residues. The CDR3 is CASSVGTGIEKTQYF. In DNA, the CDR3 is TGTGCCAGCAGCGTCGGGACAGGGATCGAAAAGACCCAGTACTTC.

The V gene is TRBV11-2, the J gene TRBJ1-2, with 7 bases that match TRBD1. The CDR3 loop spans 13 amino acids. In germline, CDR1 is SGHAT, CDR2 FQNNGV. The junction had 7 bases not matched to a gene; V was cut back by 5 bases and J by 7 bases. CDR3 protein: CASSQDRSRGYTF. The CDR3 DNA reads as TGTGCCAGCAGCCAGGACAGGTCTCGTGGCTACACCTTC.

This chain joins TRBV10-3 and TRBJ2-7; 7 nucleotides align to TRBD2. Germline V CDR1 and CDR2: ENHRY, SYGVKD. The ends lost 2 bases at V and 7 bases at J; junction bases unmatched: 11. This CDR3 is 15 amino acids long. CDR3 amino acids: CAISESGEPVEEQYF. In DNA form, the CDR3 reads TGTGCCATCAGTGAGAGCGGGGAACCTGTGGAAGAGCAGTACTTC.

The CDR3 loop reads CASSEGGGEKLFF. CDR3 sequence (DNA): TGCGCCAGCAGTGAGGGCGGAGGGGAAAAACTGTTTTTT. This chain links TRBV10-1 with TRBJ1-4; D unclear. CDR1 is WNHNN and CDR2 is SYGVQD in the germline V gene (reference sequence). The CDR3 extends over 13 amino acids. The ends were cut back, 2 bases at V and 8 bases at J, with 9 bases in the middle.

The chain recombines TRBV28 with TRBJ2-6; tentatively, D is TRBD2 (5 bases). The CDR3 spans 15 residues. CDR1 is MDHEN, CDR2 SYDVKM, per germline. Trimming removed 10 bases at V and 0 bases at J, with 13 bases between. CDR3 nucleotide sequence: TGTGCCACCCTGAGGGCCGGCTCTGGGGCCAACGTCCTGACTTTC. Its protein is CATLRAGSGANVLTF.

The chain combines TRBV6-1 with TRBJ2-7, with D possibly matching TRBD2 (6 bases). The CDR3 covers 16 residues. Trimming pared 3 bases from V and 3 bases from J, leaving 18 bases between. The germline V gene encodes CDR1 MNHNS and CDR2 SASEGT. CDR3 sequence (DNA): TGTGCCAGCAGTGAGGGGGGAGACTATGTCCGCTACGAGCAGTACTTC. It encodes CASSEGGDYVRYEQYF.

The J gene is TRBJ1-1, the V gene TRBV5-1; D is ambiguous. This CDR3 comprises 16 residues. Between the trimmed V and J ends, which lost 0 bases and 1 base, there was a span of 13 bases. Germline CDR1 reads SGHRS; CDR2 reads YFSETQ. CDR3 residues: CASSLGFRGKNTEAFF. The CDR3 DNA is TGCGCCAGCAGCTTGGGTTTCCGGGGAAAGAACACTGAAGCTTTCTTT.